This T cell receptor beta chain was recovered during a study of blood T cell repertoires in COVID-19. Study in general: Samples of COVID-19 (acute and convalescent) were obtained from the United States, Italy and Spain. The cDNA or gDNA used as material had been derived from T cells, B-cell-depleted T cells, or PBMCs.

In the original workflow: Cell counts per sample came from amplifying reference gene primers. TCRdb's copy holds only in-frame clones and misses some; the assay was immunoSEQ multiplex PCR. The V and J calls and clone size were taken over from that table, and D and trimming were inferred from the DNA. Of about 290,000 clones listed, just under 85% are singletons. This CDR3 spans 17 amino acids. From germline, CDR1 is MDHEN and CDR2 SYDVKM. The ends were cut back, 1 base at V and 1 base at J, with 16 bases in the middle. Sequenced material: peripheral blood. The TCR originated in a woman aged 45-65 years with active or convalescent COVID-19. The rearrangement links TRBV28 to TRBJ1-1; the D gene is possibly TRBD1 (6 bases). Here the CDR3 reads CASSLYGPGQPNTEAFF. The DNA of the CDR3 is TGTGCCAGCAGTTTATATGGCCCCGGACAGCCGAACACTGAAGCTTTCTTT. Variable domain in full (rest from reference TRBV28 and TRBJ1-1): DVKVTQSSRYLVKRTGEKVFLECVQDMDHENMFWYRQDPGLGLRLIYFSYDVKMKEKGDIPEGYSVSREKKERFSLILESASTNQTSMYLCASSLYGPGQPNTEAFFGQGTRLTVV.